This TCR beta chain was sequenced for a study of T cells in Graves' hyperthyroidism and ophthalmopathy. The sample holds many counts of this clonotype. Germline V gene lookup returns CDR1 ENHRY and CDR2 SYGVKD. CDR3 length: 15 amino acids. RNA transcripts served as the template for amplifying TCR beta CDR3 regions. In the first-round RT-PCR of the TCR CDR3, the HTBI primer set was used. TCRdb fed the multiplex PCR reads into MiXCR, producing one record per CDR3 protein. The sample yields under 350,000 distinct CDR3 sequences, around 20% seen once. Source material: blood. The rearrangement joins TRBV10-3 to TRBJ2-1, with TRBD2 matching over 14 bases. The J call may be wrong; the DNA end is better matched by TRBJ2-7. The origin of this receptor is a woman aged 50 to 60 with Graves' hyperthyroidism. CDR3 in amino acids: CAISDGTSGSNEQYF. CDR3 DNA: TGTGCCATCAGTGACGGGACTAGCGGGAGTAATGAGCAGTACTTC.